This T cell receptor beta chain was sequenced in a study of identifying expanded T cells in peripheral blood. With regard to this clone: The antigen remains undetermined.

Overall study findings and caveats: Variance in clone template counts between approximately 2-week samples significantly increased with total template count across all healthy donors. Differentially abundant clones: roughly 1.2 between replicates, around 16 at approximately 13 days, 19 to 20 at four.

During the collection period, no donor immune events like infections were recorded. Here immunoSEQ multiplex PCR was the method, and the copy in TCRdb shows in-frame clones only, minus some. The table records tens of thousands of clones, around 90% of them present only once. The V end lost 2 bases, the J end lost 4 bases, and 9 bases lay between the germline ends. The germline CDR1 and CDR2 sequences are MNHNS and SASEGT. The CDR3 sequence is 14 residues long. The clonotype was recovered from a person aged 18-69 years in good health. This chain connects TRBV6-1 to TRBJ2-1, with TRBD2 as a possible D gene (5 bases). Specimen: blood. In DNA, the CDR3 is TGTGCCAGCAGTGAAAACGGGGTATACAATGAGCAGTTCTTC. As protein: CASSENGVYNEQFF.